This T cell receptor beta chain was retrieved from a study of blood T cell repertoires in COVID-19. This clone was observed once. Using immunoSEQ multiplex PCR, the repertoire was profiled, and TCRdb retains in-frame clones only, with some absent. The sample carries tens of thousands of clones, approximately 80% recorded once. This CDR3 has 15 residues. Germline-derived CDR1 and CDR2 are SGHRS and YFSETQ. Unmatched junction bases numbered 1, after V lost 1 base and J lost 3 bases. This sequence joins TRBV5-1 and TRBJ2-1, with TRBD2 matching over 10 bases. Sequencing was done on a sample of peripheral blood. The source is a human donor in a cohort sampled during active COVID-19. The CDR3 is CASSLSGGDYNEQFF. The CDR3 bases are TGCGCCAGCAGCTTGAGCGGGGGGGACTACAATGAGCAGTTCTTC.